A selection of T cell receptor beta chains follows, all from one sample in a study of OX40 agonist ivuxolimab in advanced cancers. Using immunoSEQ multiplex PCR, the repertoire was profiled, and TCRdb retains in-frame clones only, with some absent. The sample has roughly 76,000 clones; approximately 88% are singletons. The starting material was CD4+ or CD8+ T cells sorted from blood, obtained in a trial of the OX40 agonist ivuxolimab. These receptors all come from an adult with an advanced solid tumor such as melanoma, head and neck, liver or kidney cancer. CDR3s include the opening cysteine and the closing phenylalanine or tryptophan. The order of the fields is V gene, D gene, J gene, clone size, CDR3 length, CDR3 DNA, CDR3 protein. A D gene is named only where the DNA matches it firmly. Size tells how often a clone was seen (once, few, many) or the class of an expanded clone, and some rows leave it out.

TRBV6-1	.	TRBJ2-5	.	13	TGTGCCAGCAGTGTCGGGAGTAGGGAGACCCAGTACTTC	CASSVGSRETQYF
TRBV5-5	.	TRBJ2-1	once	16	TGTGCCAGCAGCGCGACTAGTCCGGCTCCGTTAAATGAGCAGTTCTTC	CASSATSPAPLNEQFF
TRBV28	TRBD2	TRBJ2-1	once	17	TGTGCCAGCAGTTTCCCCGGGACTAGCGGAACCTACAATGAGCAGTTCTTC	CASSFPGTSGTYNEQFF
TRBV12-5	TRBD2	TRBJ2-1	.	16	TGTGCTAGTGGTTCGACGCTGGCGGGAGGTCTCAATGAGCAGTTCTTC	CASGSTLAGGLNEQFF
TRBV6-1	.	TRBJ2-1	.	15	TGTGCCAGCAGTGAAAGGGACTTCTCCTACAATGAGCAGTTCTTC	CASSERDFSYNEQFF
TRBV10-3	.	TRBJ1-1	.	15	TGTGCCATCAGTGAGCCCCAAAAAGGACCCACTGAAGCTTTCTTT	CAISEPQKGPTEAFF
TRBV30	.	TRBJ1-5	.	16	TGTGCCTGGAGTGTACGGCTGGGGAGCAGCAATCAGCCCCAGCATTTT	CAWSVRLGSSNQPQHF
TRBV27	TRBD1	TRBJ2-7	.	12	TGTGCCAGCAGTCACAGGGGATACGAGCAGTACTTC	CASSHRGYEQYF
TRBV6-1	.	TRBJ1-2	.	13	TGTGCCAGCAGTGTAGGGCAGGGAGGTGGCTACACCTTC	CASSVGQGGGYTF
TRBV29-1	TRBD1	TRBJ2-2	.	15	TGCAGCGTTGAGTGGGGGACAGGGGTCACCGGGGAGCTGTTTTTT	CSVEWGTGVTGELFF
TRBV30	.	TRBJ1-1	.	15	TGTGCCTGGAGTGTCCTCCTCTACATGAACACTGAAGCTTTCTTT	CAWSVLLYMNTEAFF
TRBV7-2	TRBD1	TRBJ2-1	.	14	TGTGCCAGCAGCCGGGACAGGGGATCCAATGAGCAGTTCTTC	CASSRDRGSNEQFF
TRBV2	TRBD2	TRBJ2-1	.	12	TGTGCCAGCAGTGTGGGCGGGAGGGCCCAGTTCTTC	CASSVGGRAQFF
TRBV2	.	TRBJ2-7	.	13	TGTGCCAGTCGACTAGGCATTAATTACGAGCAGTACTTC	CASRLGINYEQYF
TRBV5-1	.	TRBJ1-2	.	14	TGCGCCAGCAGCTTGGCGGGTCCCTCCGATGGCTACACCTTC	CASSLAGPSDGYTF
TRBV7-3	TRBD2	TRBJ2-7	.	15	TGTGCCAGCAGCCGTGGAGCGGGAGTGGGGTACGAGCAGTACTTC	CASSRGAGVGYEQYF
TRBV11-3	TRBD1	TRBJ2-2	.	14	TGTGCCAGCAGCTGGACAGGGAGTACCGGGGAGCTGTTTTTT	CASSWTGSTGELFF
TRBV7-8	TRBD1	TRBJ1-2	.	13	TGTGCCAGCAGCCCTGGACAGGGTTATGGCTACACCTTC	CASSPGQGYGYTF
TRBV29-1	TRBD2	TRBJ2-7	.	14	TGCAGCGTTGTGGCTAGCGGGAGTATCTACGAGCAGTACTTC	CSVVASGSIYEQYF
TRBV5-4	TRBD2	TRBJ2-3	once	16	TGTGCCAGCAGCCCCCCGGGGGGGCGCGGCACAGATACGCAGTATTTT	CASSPPGGRGTDTQYF
TRBV29-1	.	TRBJ1-2	.	16	TGCAGCGTTGAATCCCTGCCCTGGGGTAGGGGCTATGGCTACACCTTC	CSVESLPWGRGYGYTF
TRBV5-1	.	TRBJ2-5	few	11	TGCGCCAGCAGCTCCCAAGAGACCCAGTACTTC	CASSSQETQYF
TRBV27	TRBD2	TRBJ2-3	.	14	TGTGCCAGCAGCTGGACTAGCGGGGCAGATACGCAGTATTTT	CASSWTSGADTQYF
TRBV29-1	.	TRBJ2-5	.	12	TGCAGCGTTGAAGCAGCAGGAGAGACCCAGTACTTC	CSVEAAGETQYF
TRBV25-1	TRBD2	TRBJ2-1	.	15	TGTGCCAGCAGGAAACCGGGACTAGCGGGAGTTGAGCAGTTCTTC	CASRKPGLAGVEQFF
TRBV28	TRBD2	TRBJ2-3	.	16	TGTGCCAGCAGTCTCCCTGGGGGGGGAAGCACAGATACGCAGTATTTT	CASSLPGGGSTDTQYF
TRBV5-1	.	TRBJ1-4	.	17	TGCGCCAGCAGCCCATCCGGGGGAGGAGCAACTAATGAAAAACTGTTTTTT	CASSPSGGGATNEKLFF
TRBV11-2	TRBD2	TRBJ2-7	.	14	TGTGCCAGTCTGACTAGCGGTAGCTCCTACGAGCAGTACTTC	CASLTSGSSYEQYF
TRBV6-6	TRBD2	TRBJ2-7	.	14	TGTGCCAGCAGCCGCAGGCTAGCGGGAGACGAGCAGTACTTC	CASSRRLAGDEQYF
TRBV28	.	TRBJ1-5	.	14	TGTGCCAGCAGTGTTGACAGAGTCAATCAGCCCCAGCATTTT	CASSVDRVNQPQHF
TRBV5-4	.	TRBJ2-7	.	12	TGTGCCAGCAGCTTGGGGGATAACGAGCAGTACTTC	CASSLGDNEQYF
TRBV6-6	.	TRBJ1-1	.	13	TGTGCCAGCAGTCGCCAGGGGAACACTGAAGCTTTCTTT	CASSRQGNTEAFF
TRBV29-1	TRBD2	TRBJ2-2	.	13	TGCAGCGCCGCTAGCGGGATCGGCGGGGAGCTGTTTTTT	CSAASGIGGELFF
TRBV2	.	TRBJ1-5	few	9	TGTGCCAGCTGTCAGCCCCAGCATTTT	CASCQPQHF
TRBV28	.	TRBJ1-3	.	15	TGTGCCAGCAGTTTGATTGGGGCGGCTGGAAACACCATATATTTT	CASSLIGAAGNTIYF
TRBV5-4	.	TRBJ1-1	few	15	TGTGCCAGCAGCAGTTTGGAGAGACTGAACACTGAAGCTTTCTTT	CASSSLERLNTEAFF
TRBV5-1	.	TRBJ2-7	.	14	TGCGCCAGCAGCCCCACGGGCCAGACCTACGAGCAGTACTTC	CASSPTGQTYEQYF
TRBV6-1	TRBD2	TRBJ2-7	.	14	TGTGCCGGCATGCTGACCAATAGGGGAGGGGAGCAGTACTTC	CAGMLTNRGGEQYF